This T cell receptor (beta chain) was captured in a study of cytotoxic CD8 clonotypes in ibrutinib-treated CLL. Findings and limits, study-wide: Progressing and sustained-remission patients had different sampling times.

Germline V CDR1 and CDR2: SEHNR, FQNEAQ (reference sequence). Deletions cut 2 bases from V and 7 bases from J, with 17 bases between. CDR3 length: 16 amino acids. The assay was immunoSEQ multiplex PCR, and TCRdb's table has in-frame clones only and misses some. The table records some 200,000 clones, 72% of them present only once. A remark on this clone: No antigen is known for it.

The receptor comes from a human donor with chronic lymphocytic leukemia. The sample was PBMCs, taken after 24 months of ibrutinib treatment. This chain links TRBV7-9 with TRBJ2-2; maybe TRBD2 (5 bases). CDR3 in amino acids: CASSLSQPGKGGELFF. The CDR3 DNA follows: TGTGCCAGCAGCTTATCCCAACCGGGAAAGGGCGGGGAGCTGTTTTTT.